These T cell receptor beta chains were read from a single sample in a study of naive and memory T cell subsets. TCRdb passed the UMI-ligation and nested PCR reads through MiXCR, listing each CDR3 protein once. The data show about 140,000 distinct CDR3 sequences, approximately 20% seen once. The specimen was naive CD8+ T cells from blood. The receptors were gathered from a human donor in good health. CDR3s include the opening cysteine and the closing phenylalanine or tryptophan. A D gene is named only where the DNA matches it firmly. Some rows mark clone size as missing; the rest say once, few, many or name a class of expanded clone.

TRBJ2-7 | TRBV28 | NA | NA | CASSRGATYEQYF | TGTGCCAGCAGTCGGGGTGCAACCTACGAGCAGTACTTC
TRBJ2-1 | TRBV13 | TRBD1 | NA | CASSFGQVRNEQFF | TGTGCCAGCAGCTTCGGACAGGTACGCAATGAGCAGTTCTTC
TRBJ1-1 | TRBV12-3/TRBV12-4 | NA | few | CASSSDRGPTEAFF | TGTGCCAGCAGCTCTGATCGGGGGCCCACTGAAGCTTTCTTT
TRBJ2-2 | TRBV29-1 | NA | NA | CSVVVPENTGELFF | TGCAGCGTTGTCGTGCCAGAGAACACCGGGGAGCTGTTTTTT
TRBJ2-1 | TRBV4-1 | TRBD1 | few | CASSQEQGRDEQFF | TGCGCCAGCAGCCAAGAACAGGGGCGGGATGAGCAGTTCTTC
TRBJ1-1 | TRBV21-1 | NA | NA | CAIQGGGTEAFF | TGTGCCATCCAGGGAGGTGGCACTGAAGCTTTCTTT
TRBJ1-4 | TRBV20-1 | TRBD1 | NA | CSARLETGFFTNEKLFF | TGCAGTGCTAGACTCGAGACAGGGTTTTTCACTAATGAAAAACTGTTTTTT
TRBJ2-1 | TRBV3-1 | TRBD2 | NA | CASSQDPGGYNEQFF | TGTGCCAGCAGCCAAGATCCGGGAGGCTACAATGAGCAGTTCTTC
TRBJ2-5 | TRBV28 | TRBD1 | few | CASCRTGKAETQYF | TGTGCCAGCTGCCGGACAGGGAAGGCAGAGACCCAGTACTTC
TRBJ2-7 | TRBV28 | NA | NA | CASSLTGTFYEQYF | TGTGCCAGCAGCCTCACCGGGACCTTTTACGAGCAGTACTTC
TRBJ2-1 | TRBV5-1 | NA | few | CASSSSSNEQFF | TGCGCCAGCAGCTCCTCAAGCAATGAGCAGTTCTTC
TRBJ2-1 | TRBV7-9 | NA | NA | CASVGGFEQFF | TGTGCCAGCGTCGGTGGTTTTGAGCAGTTCTTC
TRBJ2-7 | TRBV4-1 | NA | NA | CASSQVGNSYEQYF | TGCGCCAGCAGCCAAGTAGGCAACTCCTACGAGCAGTACTTC
TRBJ2-7 | TRBV20-1 | NA | NA | CSARSTYEQYF | TGCAGTGCTAGATCCACCTACGAGCAGTACTTC
TRBJ2-7 | TRBV28 | NA | NA | CASSRLPYEQYF | TGTGCCAGCAGCCGGCTACCCTACGAGCAGTACTTC
TRBJ2-1 | TRBV2 | NA | few | CASSQSRVTNEQFF | TGTGCCAGCAGTCAAAGCAGGGTAACAAATGAGCAGTTCTTC
TRBJ1-1 | TRBV7-3 | TRBD1 | NA | CASSALTGYGVGNTEAFF | TGTGCCAGCAGCGCATTGACAGGGTACGGCGTGGGGAACACTGAAGCTTTCTTT
TRBJ2-7 | TRBV4-3 | TRBD1 | few | CASSQRQGISEQYF | TGCGCCAGCAGCCAGAGACAGGGGATTAGCGAGCAGTACTTC
TRBJ2-3 | TRBV12-5 | NA | NA | CASAPPEPRAGTDTQYF | TGTGCTAGTGCCCCCCCCGAGCCAAGAGCTGGCACAGATACGCAGTATTTT
TRBJ1-2 | TRBV28 | NA | NA | CASSLDRTTQNYGYTF | TGTGCCAGCAGTCTCGACAGGACAACACAAAACTATGGCTACACCTTC
TRBJ2-1 | TRBV20-1 | TRBD2 | few | CSAKTREGRLGEQFF | TGCAGTGCTAAAACGCGGGAGGGCCGGTTGGGTGAGCAGTTCTTC
TRBJ2-1 | TRBV7-9 | TRBD2 | NA | CASSLAGLAGGPGNEQFF | TGTGCCAGCAGCTTAGCCGGACTAGCGGGAGGGCCGGGAAATGAGCAGTTCTTC
TRBJ2-1 | TRBV28 | TRBD2 | NA | CASSSGLAGLAEQFF | TGTGCCAGCAGTTCCGGACTAGCGGGATTAGCTGAGCAGTTCTTC
TRBJ1-1 | TRBV6-4 | TRBD1 | NA | CAADRDGTEAFF | TGTGCCGCGGACAGGGATGGAACTGAAGCTTTCTTT
TRBJ2-7 | TRBV28 | TRBD2 | NA | CASKAGGPQEQYF | TGTGCCAGCAAGGCGGGAGGGCCGCAAGAGCAGTACTTC
TRBJ1-4 | TRBV5-5 | NA | NA | CASSLNRDNKKLFF | TGTGCCAGCAGCTTGAACAGGGATAATAAAAAACTGTTTTTT
TRBJ2-1 | TRBV6-2/TRBV6-3 | TRBD1 | few | CASSYSRGPHNEQFF | TGTGCCAGCAGTTACTCAAGGGGGCCCCACAATGAGCAGTTCTTC
TRBJ2-1 | TRBV9 | TRBD1 | many | CASSVDGTGSTIF | TGTGCCAGCAGCGTAGATGGGACAGGGTCTACGATCTTC
TRBJ2-7 | TRBV6-2/TRBV6-3 | NA | once | CASSQWRGLTRYEQYF | TGTGCCAGCAGCCAGTGGAGGGGACTCACCCGGTACGAGCAGTACTTC